This T cell receptor beta chain was recorded in a study of shared clonotypes between healthy human individuals. General study results and limits: Investigators collected only blood, and repertoires in tissues likely differ. The genetic and exposure-history diversity represented was limited by few donors. Clonotype sharing among donors likely depends on sequencing depth.

This clone has just a few counts. Its antigen is not identified. Germline lookup yields CDR1 WSHSY and CDR2 SAAADI. J gave up 3 bases and V 8 bases, and 5 bases lay outside the gene matches. The CDR3 totals 13 residues. Among the unsorted PBMC samples, replicate PCRs used about 310 ng DNA, roughly 30,000 T cell genomes. The repertoire was sequenced with immunoSEQ multiplex PCR; TCRdb's copy has only in-frame clones and lacks some. The sample holds 490,000 or so clones, around 80% seen once. This TCR was recovered from a middle-aged woman in good health. Some clones in this sample may be carry-over from other donors' samples. Sequencing was performed on PBMCs. The chain recombines TRBV10-2 with TRBJ1-1; TRBD1 matches at 8 bases. CDR3 residues: CASGTGSDTEAFF. In nucleotides, the CDR3 is TGCGCCAGCGGGACAGGTTCCGACACTGAAGCTTTCTTT.